A selection of T cell receptor beta chains follows, all from one sample in a study of blood T cell repertoires in COVID-19. The table came from immunoSEQ multiplex PCR; TCRdb's copy has only in-frame clones and leaves some out. The sample contains 250,000 to 300,000 clones, around nine tenths of which appear only once. The sample was peripheral blood. Every receptor here comes from a woman aged 25 to 45 with COVID-19, enrolled during active disease. Both conserved end residues are trimmed from each CDR3.

v_gene,j_gene,CDR3aa
TRBV19,TRBJ1-1,ASSIRDRGTEAF
TRBV19,TRBJ1-5,ASKIGVGSNQPQH
TRBV9,TRBJ2-5,ASSVGTAQETQY
TRBV19,TRBJ2-1,ASGEYNEQF
TRBV6-5,TRBJ1-3,ATRRTGLGNTIY
TRBV19,TRBJ1-3,ASRNGQPISGNTIY
TRBV5-8,TRBJ1-6,ASSLPYSPLH
TRBV7-9,TRBJ1-6,ASSVPGSYNSPLH
TRBV5-1,TRBJ1-2,ASSLGAPGYT
TRBV15,TRBJ2-7,ALGLFGDRTYEQY
TRBV7-9,TRBJ2-3,ASSSTSGGDDTQY
TRBV5-1,TRBJ2-1,ASSYGTGDRDEQF
TRBV18,TRBJ2-2,ASSSPQGGEGGELF
TRBV4-1,TRBJ2-7,ASSQAGGAYEQY
TRBV19,TRBJ1-2,ASTTGGFGYT
TRBV9,TRBJ2-5,ASRDDRLRCLAGIPCRETQY
TRBV3-1/TRBV3-2,TRBJ2-7,ASSPSDRRYEQY
TRBV7-9,TRBJ1-1,ASSLGITGGNTEAF
TRBV2,TRBJ1-6,ASSEMGQGNSPLH
TRBV5-6,TRBJ2-7,ASSLDQIAYEQY
TRBV5-1,TRBJ2-7,ASSLVGANYEQY
TRBV11-3,TRBJ2-7,ASSWDGGYEQY
TRBV19,TRBJ1-2,ASSILTLGDYGYT
TRBV24-1,TRBJ2-2,ATSLGGLAGAGTGELF
TRBV24-1,TRBJ2-1,ATSERWGQGAHEQF
TRBV6-6,TRBJ1-4,ASSPQTGEKLF
TRBV4-1,TRBJ1-3,ASSQEGAIGNTIY
TRBV27,TRBJ2-7,ASRYRVSRDYEQY
TRBV19,TRBJ1-1,ASTTIGSGGGNTEAF
TRBV13,TRBJ2-3,ASSPRQRGLLDTQY
TRBV11-2,TRBJ1-6,ASSLPDGTLH
TRBV28,TRBJ2-5,ASSLQVVPQTQY
TRBV2,TRBJ1-5,ASSRGQVLGQPQH
TRBV5-4,TRBJ2-1,ASSWPGYNEQF
TRBV5-4,TRBJ2-5,ASSLVGTPGETQY
TRBV19,TRBJ2-1,ASFRDNEQF
TRBV28,TRBJ1-2,ASTNPMYGYT
TRBV19,TRBJ1-5,ASSTTGGGGQPQH
TRBV2,TRBJ1-5,ASRTAFNQPQH